This T cell receptor (beta chain) is drawn from a study of shared clonotypes between healthy human individuals (dated by TCRdb to about 2020). General notes on the study: The cohort included a few men and a couple of women between 18 and 49 years of age. For each donor, CD4 naive and CD4 memory were each run on three plates, CD8 naive on two plates, and CD8 memory on one plate. To estimate repertoire size and how much clonotypes are shared between individuals, the study performed deep sequencing of blood TCR repertoires from a handful of healthy adults. Libraries were prepared and TCR repertoires were sequenced by different laboratories using diverse techniques, in order to increase sequencing depth and limit assay-specific biases. Each donor's leukapheresis produced roughly between roughly 0.85 and 9 billion PBMCs.

The donors were healthy, HIV-negative adults with no recently reported acute infections or vaccinations. All donors were Caucasian adults living in Nashville, Tennessee, USA. CD4+ T cells were enriched by magnetic negative selection; naive cells were then positively selected on CD45RA, and the negative fraction formed the memory subset. After blood collection by leukapheresis, PBMCs were isolated using Ficoll-Histopaque density gradient centrifugation and then cryopreserved in the vapor phase of liquid nitrogen. Purity and quantity of every magnetically sorted T cell population were checked by analytical flow cytometry. From each sorted fraction, genomic DNA was isolated and quantified by UV absorbance on a Nanodrop 2000c. What the study reported, not specific to this receptor: When a few donors were compared, the shared fraction of clonotypes was about 5.4% for naive CD4, around 3.6% for naive CD8, 2.3% for memory CD4, and 0.4% for memory CD8. Pairwise subsampling led to the expectation that sequencing depth would affect the degree of clonotype sharing among donors. Only blood was sampled, and tissue TCR repertoires likely differ from those in blood. Because the study included a small number of donors, the genetic and exposure-history diversity represented was limited. Naive subsets generally had larger estimated clonotype richness than memory subsets did. Clonotypes shared by all four sorted-subset donors showed higher generation probabilities than non-shared clonotypes. Rarefaction of sorted-subset datasets indicated incomplete sequencing despite the large sequencing depth.

Using the deep immunoSEQ assay, TCR CDR3 regions were amplified from genomic DNA by multiplex PCR. Extracted genomic DNA from each cell subset was spread evenly across all wells of several immunoSEQ 96-well plates, with each plate serving as a replicate. For sorted subsets, roughly 200 ng of genomic DNA, equivalent to 25,000 to 35,000 T cell genomes, went into each replicate PCR. The purified libraries were quantified using a Qubit 3.0 fluorometer, sized with a Bioanalyzer 2100, and then quantified again using the KAPA Library Quantification kit. Every immunoSEQ 96-well plate was sequenced on a separate single-read 150-cycle Illumina NextSeq 550 flow cell. In the original analysis: The immunoSEQ output contained only junctional sequences without quality scores, so filtering could not match that applied to full-length reads. To assign V/J genes and CDR3, sequences were annotated against IMGT germline references using PyIR, a Python wrapper for IgBLAST v1.9. Any read was removed if the V/J assignment was weak (E-value above 1e-6), the CDR3 was missing, or the read contained stop codons, out-of-frame junctions, or ambiguous translated residues. V3J clonotypes were defined as sequences sharing the same inferred V gene, J gene, and CDR3 amino acid sequence. To compute the percentage overlap between repertoires, the number of shared unique clonotypes was divided by the size of the smaller repertoire. Repertoire richness was assessed with RTK rarefaction, the Chao1 estimator, and Recon v2.1 estimates of unobserved clonotypes. For all TCRbeta clonotypes obtained by the gDNA method from a few donors, generation probabilities were computed with OLGA. TCRdb limited this immuneACCESS table to in-frame rearrangements with V and J called. A share of clones is missing; checked studies link under half to unresolved V genes, and the rest is unexplained. The V and J calls and clone size are taken from that table; D and trimming were inferred from the DNA. This sample comprises about 1.1 million clones, roughly 80% of them detected only once. The ten most abundant clones make up 0.89% of the sample.

Comment on this clone: There is no known antigen for this receptor. No quality values exist for individual bases; no much larger clone is one base distant.

The CDR3 runs 15 residues from the cysteine to the phenylalanine. The only DNA kept is the CDR3, 45 bases in frame from the first base. Cut back by 3 bases and 4 bases, the V and J ends lie 16 bases apart. Looking up the germline V gene (reference sequence) yields CDR1 SGHNT and CDR2 YYREEE. The sequence was obtained from a young man in good health. Some clones in this sample may be carry-over from other donors' samples. Input material: memory CD4+ T cells from PBMCs. The sample's cell subset or site, from its label and the paper: CD45RA-negative fraction. The chain couples TRBV5-4 to TRBJ1-2, with the D segment identity uncertain. The nucleotide sequence is given as TGTGCCAGCAGCTCAAGAACGGACGGTAGCTATGGCTACACCTTC. The encoded protein is CASSSRTDGSYGYTF.